These 18 T cell receptor beta chains came from one sample sequenced in a study of cytomegalovirus exposure and HLA in healthy donors. The PCR ran on 60 Vbeta and 13 Jbeta primers. Clones were sequenced by immunoSEQ multiplex PCR, and TCRdb holds only the in-frame ones, with some missing. The profile covers 45,000 to 65,000 clones, with roughly 72% appearing a single time and roughly a fifth taken by the ten largest. Sequencing was done on a sample of PBMCs. The receptor set was obtained from a woman aged 45-60 years in good health and CMV-seropositive.

This clone came up once. The genes are TRBV5-6 and TRBJ2-1; 9 positions match TRBD2. The CDR3 runs 15 residues. The trim removed 4 bases at V and 7 bases at J, leaving 9 bases unmatched. CDR1 and CDR2 (germline): SGHDT, YYEEEE. The CDR3 loop is CASSVTSGRSNEQFF. CDR3 nucleotide sequence: TGTGCCAGCAGCGTCACCAGCGGGAGGTCTAATGAGCAGTTCTTC.

The J gene is TRBJ2-1, the V gene TRBV18, with 7 bases fitting TRBD2. Germline-derived CDR1 and CDR2 are KGHSH and LQKENI. The CDR3 is 14 residues long. V lost 6 bases, J lost 4 bases, and 6 bases stayed unmatched. The CDR3 DNA reads as TGTGCCAGCTCGACCGGGACTATATACAATGAGCAGTTCTTC. It specifies CASSTGTIYNEQFF.

The chain employs TRBV14 and TRBJ2-4; 7 bases are a match to TRBD1. Germline values: CDR1 SGHDN, CDR2 FVKESK. This CDR3 has 17 amino acids. With V trimmed by 1 base and J by 4 bases, 10 bases remained unmatched. The DNA for the CDR3 is TGTGCCAGCAGCCAAGGACAGGGTGGTTCAACTAAAAACATTCAGTACTTC. This gives the protein CASSQGQGGSTKNIQYF.

This chain connects TRBV25-1 to TRBJ2-7, with TRBD1 matching 8 bases. This CDR3 has 17 amino acids. Germline V gene lookup returns CDR1 MGHDK and CDR2 SYGVNS. Trimming took 4 bases from V and 3 from J; bases not matched to a gene: 14. CDR3 in amino acids: CASSGLIRDRRGYEQYF. The CDR3, as DNA: TGTGCCAGCAGTGGATTGATCCGGGACAGGCGCGGCTACGAGCAGTACTTC.

J is TRBJ2-1 and V is TRBV29-1, with D maybe TRBD1 (5 bases). CDR1 is SQVTM, CDR2 ANQGSEA, per germline. The V end was cut by 4 bases, the J end by 9 bases, with 10 bases between. The CDR3 runs to 11 residues. CDR3 sequence: CSVAQGSEQFF. In nucleotides, the CDR3 is TGCAGCGTTGCGCAGGGAAGTGAGCAGTTCTTC.

The rearrangement uses TRBV27 and TRBJ2-1; D unclear. This CDR3 spans 16 amino acids. CDR1 is MNHEY and CDR2 is SMNVEV in the germline V gene (reference sequence). Trimming removed 5 bases at V and 0 bases at J, with 14 bases between. CDR3 bases: TGTGCCAGCAGTCCACCACGGAGAAGCTCCTACAATGAGCAGTTCTTC. This translates into CASSPPRRSSYNEQFF.

The gene calls are TRBV7-2 and TRBJ2-7, with 10 bases fitting TRBD2. The germline V gene encodes CDR1 SGHTA and CDR2 FQGNSA. V was clipped by 8 bases and J by 4 bases; unmatched bases: 8. The CDR3 is 14 amino acids. The CDR3 DNA reads TGTGCCAGCGGGCAGGGACTAGCGAAATACGAGCAGTACTTC. As protein: CASGQGLAKYEQYF.

The CDR3 sequence is CASWGQGATDEQYF. The CDR3 coding sequence is TGTGCCTCTTGGGGACAGGGGGCGACAGACGAGCAGTACTTC. This chain links TRBV5-6 with TRBJ2-5, with 12 bases aligning to TRBD1. TRBJ2-7 matches the DNA end more closely, so the J call is doubtful. CDR1 SGHDT and CDR2 YYEEEE come from the germline V gene. This CDR3 comprises 14 residues.

This clone was detected only once. The rearrangement uses TRBV6-5 and TRBJ1-2; D perhaps matches TRBD1 (6 bases). The CDR3 has 15 residues. The germline gives CDR1 MNHEY, CDR2 SVGAGI. V lost 11 bases, J lost 7 bases, and 26 bases lay in between. CDR3 DNA sequence: TGTGCCGGCCCCGACAGGCCCATTCACGGAGGTGGCTACACCTTC. Its translation is CAGPDRPIHGGGYTF.

The chain carries TRBV4-1 and TRBJ2-3, with 9 bases matching TRBD1. CDR3 length: 15 amino acids. With V trimmed by 5 bases and J by 6 bases, 9 bases remained unmatched. Germline V CDR1 and CDR2: MGHRA, YSYEKL. For the CDR3, the DNA is TGCGCCAGCAGCGCGCCGGGACAGGGATCCGATACGCAGTATTTT. As protein: CASSAPGQGSDTQYF.

The chain couples TRBV29-1 to TRBJ1-4; TRBD1 is a possible D gene (5 bases). CDR3 length: 12 amino acids. Trimming stripped 4 bases from V and 7 bases from J, with 10 bases between. In germline, CDR1 is SQVTM, CDR2 ANQGSEA. CDR3 sequence (DNA): TGCAGCGTTGCTGGGGGAGGTGAAAAACTGTTTTTT. It encodes CSVAGGGEKLFF.

On this clone: Germline and junction disagree at one end, which may indicate a read error. The gene calls are TRBV7-9 and TRBJ2-1; D remains unclear. CDR3 length: 14 amino acids. In germline, CDR1 is SEHNR, CDR2 FQNEAQ (reference sequence). The DNA of the CDR3 is TGTGCCAGCAGCTTAGAAAAATCCTTCAATGAGCAGTTCTTC. Translation: CASSLEKSFNEQFF. The full variable domain, completed using reference TRBV7-9 and TRBJ2-1, is DTGVSQNPRHKITKRGQNVTFRCDPISEHNRLYWYRQTLGQGPEFLTYFQNEAQLEKSRLLSDRFSAERPKGSFSTLEIQRTEQGDSAMYLCASSLEKSFNEQFFGPGTRLTVL.

The V and J genes are TRBV30 and TRBJ2-3, with D possibly being TRBD1 (5 bases). The length of the CDR3 is 14 residues. Deletions cut 5 bases from V and 0 bases from J, with 12 bases between. Per the germline V gene, CDR1 is GTSNPN and CDR2 is SVGIG (reference sequence). The chain's CDR3 is CAWLRGSSTDTQYF. The CDR3 DNA is TGTGCCTGGCTTAGGGGATCTAGCACAGATACGCAGTATTTT.

This sequence joins TRBV2 and TRBJ1-3; D is undetermined. Germline V gene lookup returns CDR1 SNHLY and CDR2 FYNNEI. The V and J ends lost 8 bases and 4 bases respectively, with 18 bases between them. This CDR3 contains 15 residues. This chain's CDR3 is CASLGEELLGNTIYF. The CDR3 coding sequence is TGTGCCAGCCTCGGGGAGGAGTTATTAGGAAACACCATATATTTT.

This chain connects TRBV7-3 to TRBJ2-1, with 12 bases aligning to TRBD2. This CDR3 comprises 16 residues. V lost 5 bases to trimming and J lost 4 bases; unmatched junction nucleotides: 6. The V gene's germline CDR1 is SGHTA and CDR2 FQGTGA. The CDR3 nucleotides are TGTGCCAGCAGCCCACAGGGACTAGCGGGTTACAATGAGCAGTTCTTC. It translates to CASSPQGLAGYNEQFF. Together with reference TRBV7-3 and TRBJ2-1, the CDR3 gives the full variable domain: GAGVSQTPSNKVTEKGKYVELRCDPISGHTALYWYRQSLGQGPEFLIYFQGTGAADDSGLPNDRFFAVRPEGSVSTLKIQRTERGDSAVYLCASSPQGLAGYNEQFFGPGTRLTVL.

This chain joins TRBV28 and TRBJ2-1, with 9 bases fitting TRBD2. V was pared by 5 bases and J by 8 bases, with 13 bases of the junction left unmatched. The CDR3 is 16 amino acids. The germline V gene encodes CDR1 MDHEN and CDR2 SYDVKM. CDR3: CASSLPGSGSWYEQFF. The CDR3 bases are TGTGCCAGCAGTCTCCCGGGTAGCGGGAGTTGGTATGAGCAGTTCTTC. Filled out from reference TRBV28 and TRBJ2-1, the complete variable domain reads DVKVTQSSRYLVKRTGEKVFLECVQDMDHENMFWYRQDPGLGLRLIYFSYDVKMKEKGDIPEGYSVSREKKERFSLILESASTNQTSMYLCASSLPGSGSWYEQFFGPGTRLTVL.

This chain joins TRBV30 and TRBJ2-7; 9 nucleotides align to TRBD1. CDR3 length: 12 residues. V was clipped by 4 bases and J by 13 bases; unmatched bases: 11. Per germline, CDR1 GTSNPN and CDR2 SVGIG (reference sequence). The CDR3 nucleotides are TGTGCCTGGAATCACCCCGGGACAGGGACCTACTTC. Translating it yields CAWNHPGTGTYF.

The chain employs TRBV4-2 and TRBJ2-5; D ambiguous. The CDR3 sequence is 12 residues long. With 0 bases removed from V and 6 bases from J, the gap between germline ends came to 5 bases. Looked up from germline, CDR1 is LGHNA and CDR2 is YNFKEQ. CDR3 protein: CASSQDEQTQYF. The CDR3 coding sequence is TGTGCCAGCAGCCAAGACGAGCAGACCCAGTACTTC.